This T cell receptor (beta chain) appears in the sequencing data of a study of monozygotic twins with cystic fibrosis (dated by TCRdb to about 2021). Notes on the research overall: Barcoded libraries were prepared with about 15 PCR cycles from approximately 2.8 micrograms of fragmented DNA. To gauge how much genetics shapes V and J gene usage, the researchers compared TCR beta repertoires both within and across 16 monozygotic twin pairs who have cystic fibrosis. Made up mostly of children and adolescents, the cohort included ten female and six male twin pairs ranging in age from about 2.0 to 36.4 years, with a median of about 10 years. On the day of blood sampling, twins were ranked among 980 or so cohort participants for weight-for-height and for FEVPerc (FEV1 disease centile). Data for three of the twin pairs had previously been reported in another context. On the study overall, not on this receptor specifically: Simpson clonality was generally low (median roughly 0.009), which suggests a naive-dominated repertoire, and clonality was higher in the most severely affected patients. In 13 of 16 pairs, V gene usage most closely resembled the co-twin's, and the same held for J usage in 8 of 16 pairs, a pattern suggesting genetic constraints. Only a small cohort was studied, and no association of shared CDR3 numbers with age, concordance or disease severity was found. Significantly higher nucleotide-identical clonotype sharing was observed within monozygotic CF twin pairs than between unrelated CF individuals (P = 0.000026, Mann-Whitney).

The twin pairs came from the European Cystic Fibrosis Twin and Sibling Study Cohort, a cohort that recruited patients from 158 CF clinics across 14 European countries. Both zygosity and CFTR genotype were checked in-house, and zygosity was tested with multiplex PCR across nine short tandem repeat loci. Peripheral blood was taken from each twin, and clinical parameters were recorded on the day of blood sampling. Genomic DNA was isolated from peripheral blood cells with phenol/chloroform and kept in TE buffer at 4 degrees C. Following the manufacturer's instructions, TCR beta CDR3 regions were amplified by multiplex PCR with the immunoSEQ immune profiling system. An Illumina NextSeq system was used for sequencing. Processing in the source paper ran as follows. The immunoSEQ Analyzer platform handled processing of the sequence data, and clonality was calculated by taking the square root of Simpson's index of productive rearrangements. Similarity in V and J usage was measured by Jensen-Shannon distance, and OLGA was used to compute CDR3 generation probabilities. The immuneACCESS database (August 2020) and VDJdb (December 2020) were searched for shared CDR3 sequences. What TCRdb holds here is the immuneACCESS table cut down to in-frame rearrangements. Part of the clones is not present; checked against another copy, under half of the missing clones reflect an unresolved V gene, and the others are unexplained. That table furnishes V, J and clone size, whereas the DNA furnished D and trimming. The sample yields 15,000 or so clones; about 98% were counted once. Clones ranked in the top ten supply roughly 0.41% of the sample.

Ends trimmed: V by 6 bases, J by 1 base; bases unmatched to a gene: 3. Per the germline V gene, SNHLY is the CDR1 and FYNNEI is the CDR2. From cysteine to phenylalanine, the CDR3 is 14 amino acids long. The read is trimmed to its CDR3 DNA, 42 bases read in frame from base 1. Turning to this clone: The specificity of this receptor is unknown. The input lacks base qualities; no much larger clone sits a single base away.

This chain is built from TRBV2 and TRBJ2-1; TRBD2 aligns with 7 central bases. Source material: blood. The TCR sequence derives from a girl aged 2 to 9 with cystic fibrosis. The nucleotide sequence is TGTGCCAGCAGGCTAGCGGTATCCTACAATGAGCAGTTCTTC. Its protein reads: CASRLAVSYNEQFF.